Listed here are 27 T cell receptor beta chains from one sample, sequenced in a study of regulatory and conventional T cells in RAG deficiency. Libraries were prepared by immunoSEQ multiplex PCR; TCRdb keeps only in-frame clonotypes and omits some of them. The profile shows tens of thousands of clones, 75% to 95% of them singletons. The sorted regulatory T cells were CD4+, CD25-high and CD127-low, with genomic DNA sequenced. The sample was also linked to a second study, of regulatory T cells. That work contributes: The primer mix had 52 TRBV and 13 TRBJ primers.

The sequencing sample was made of Tregs sorted from blood. Receptor source: a human donor in good health.

CDR3 nucleotide sequence: TGTGCCAGCAGCCCTGGGACTAGGCCCACCGGGGAGCTGTTTTTT. This gives the protein CASSPGTRPTGELFF. The chain carries TRBV7-6 and TRBJ2-2, with 8 bases aligning to TRBD2. V was pared by 5 bases and J by 4 bases, with 6 bases of the junction left unmatched. This CDR3 is built from 15 residues. Per the germline V gene, CDR1 is SGHVS and CDR2 is FNYEAQ.

This rearrangement joins TRBV7-9 to TRBJ2-3; D may be TRBD2 (6 bases). Trimming stripped 3 bases from V and 1 base from J, with 8 bases between. The CDR3 loop spans 14 amino acids. Germline assignment: CDR1 SEHNR and CDR2 FQNEAQ (reference sequence). The CDR3 sequence is CASSFGGGTDTQYF. The CDR3 nucleotides are TGTGCCAGCAGCTTCGGCGGGGGCACAGATACGCAGTATTTT. Full variable domain (rest looked up from reference TRBV7-9 and TRBJ2-3): DTGVSQNPRHKITKRGQNVTFRCDPISEHNRLYWYRQTLGQGPEFLTYFQNEAQLEKSRLLSDRFSAERPKGSFSTLEIQRTEQGDSAMYLCASSFGGGTDTQYFGPGTRLTVL.

V is TRBV5-1 and J is TRBJ2-2; 9 bases match TRBD1. Germline V gene sequence: CDR1 SGHRS, CDR2 YFSETQ. V lost 4 bases, J lost 1 base, and 2 bases stayed unmatched. This CDR3 comprises 15 residues. The CDR3 DNA reads as TGCGCCAGCAGCCGGGGACAGGGGAACACCGGGGAGCTGTTTTTT. It is translated as CASSRGQGNTGELFF.

The chain has TRBV27 and TRBJ1-6; weak D call: TRBD1 (6 bases). Trimming removed 4 bases from V and 3 bases from J, with 7 bases in between. The CDR3 runs 14 residues. CDR1 MNHEY and CDR2 SMNVEV come from the germline V gene (reference sequence). CDR3: CASSSGHYNSPLHF. CDR3 DNA sequence: TGTGCCAGCAGTTCGGGACACTATAATTCACCCCTCCACTTT.

The CDR3 region has the DNA TGTGCCAGTAGTATTCACCGTACACTGGACAGGGCTCGGGAGCAGTACTTC. This sequence encodes CASSIHRTLDRAREQYF. V is TRBV19 and J is TRBJ2-7, with TRBD1 matching over 8 bases. The junction had 17 bases not matched to a gene; V was cut back by 3 bases and J by 7 bases. This CDR3 spans 17 amino acids. Per the germline V gene, CDR1 is LNHDA and CDR2 is SQIVND (reference sequence).

The J gene is TRBJ2-4, the V gene TRBV18; TRBD1 matches at 11 bases. V gave up 8 bases and J gave up 6 bases; unmatched junction bases: 9. Germline lookup yields CDR1 KGHSH and CDR2 LQKENI. This CDR3 region has 15 residues. CDR3 residues: CASVRTGGPRNIQYF. CDR3 bases: TGTGCCAGCGTACGGACAGGGGGCCCCCGAAACATTCAGTACTTC.

The V gene is TRBV6-4, the J gene TRBJ1-2, with 11 positions matching TRBD1. In germline, CDR1 is MRHNA, CDR2 SNTAGT. V shed 6 bases and J 7 bases; nucleotides not matched to a gene: 4. The CDR3 runs 13 residues. The CDR3 nucleotides are TGTGCCAGCAGAGTCGGACAGGGGGCTGGCTACACCTTC. Encoded protein: CASRVGQGAGYTF.

This chain links TRBV20-1 with TRBJ2-5; D call uncertain. Germline V gene sequence: CDR1 DFQATT, CDR2 SNEGSKA (reference sequence). V shed 3 bases and J shed 2 bases, with 4 bases lying between them. The CDR3 has 11 residues. The CDR3 loop reads CSARWQETQYF. CDR3 DNA sequence: TGCAGTGCTAGGTGGCAAGAGACCCAGTACTTC.

V is TRBV29-1 and J is TRBJ1-2; D is unresolved. The CDR3 totals 13 residues. Per the germline V gene, CDR1 is SQVTM and CDR2 is ANQGSEA. Trimming shortened V by 4 bases and J by 8 bases, and 17 bases separated the two germline ends. This CDR3 is CSVVWQARRGYTF. The CDR3 region has the DNA TGCAGCGTTGTTTGGCAGGCCCGTAGGGGCTACACCTTC.

The CDR3 region has the DNA TGTGCCAGCAGGACAGGACAGGGTTTCAACGAGCAGTACTTC. Its protein product is CASRTGQGFNEQYF. The chain is built from TRBV2 and TRBJ2-7; 8 bases line up with TRBD1. Germline V lookup: CDR1 SNHLY, CDR2 FYNNEI. CDR3 size: 14 residues. V dropped 6 bases and J dropped 5; count of bases not matched to a gene: 9. Full variable domain (missing parts from reference TRBV2 and TRBJ2-7): EPEVTQTPSHQVTQMGQEVILRCVPISNHLYFYWYRQILGQKVEFLVSFYNNEISEKSEIFDDQFSVERPDGSNFTLKIRSTKLEDSAMYFCASRTGQGFNEQYFGPGTRLTVT.

This clone appeared once. The V gene is TRBV6-1, the J gene TRBJ1-5; D is undetermined. Germline V gives CDR1 MNHNS, CDR2 SASEGT. The CDR3 runs to 15 residues. Trimming shortened V by 2 bases and J by 3 bases, and 11 bases separated the two germline ends. The CDR3, as DNA: TGTGCCAGCAGTGAAATGCCGCGGCTCAATCAGCCCCAGCATTTT. Translated, it gives CASSEMPRLNQPQHF.

V gene TRBV2 combines with J gene TRBJ2-5; 12 bases fit TRBD2. Germline V gives CDR1 SNHLY, CDR2 FYNNEI. Losses at the gene ends were 9 bases for V and 2 bases for J; bases not matched to a gene: 7. CDR3 length: 15 residues. The CDR3 nucleotides are TGTGCCAGAAGCTTAACTAGCGGGGGGCAAGAGACCCAGTACTTC. Translated: CARSLTSGGQETQYF.

Here the CDR3 reads CASSIRRVGRFNTGELFF. As DNA, the CDR3 is TGTGCCAGCAGCATCCGCCGGGTGGGGAGATTTAACACCGGGGAGCTGTTTTTT. This chain connects TRBV7-9 to TRBJ2-2; maybe TRBD2 (5 bases). The ends were cut back, 5 bases at V and 2 bases at J, with 21 bases in the middle. Germline loops: CDR1 SEHNR, CDR2 FQNEAQ (reference sequence). The CDR3 has 18 amino acids.

The chain couples TRBV28 to TRBJ2-5; tentative D call: TRBD2 (6 bases). Trimming shortened V by 3 bases and J by 5 bases, and 13 bases separated the two germline ends. This CDR3 has 14 residues. Germline assignment: CDR1 MDHEN and CDR2 SYDVKM. The CDR3, as DNA: TGTGCCAGCAGTTTCGCGGGGAGATGGGAGACCCAGTACTTC. It translates to CASSFAGRWETQYF.

The gene calls are TRBV5-1 and TRBJ1-6; no definite D call. Trimming left V 4 bases short and J 9 bases short, with 20 bases between. CDR1 is SGHRS and CDR2 is YFSETQ in the germline V gene. The CDR3 covers 16 residues. This CDR3 is CASSEESRGVVSPLHF. The CDR3 DNA follows: TGCGCCAGCAGCGAAGAAAGTCGGGGAGTGGTTTCACCCCTCCACTTT.

This chain connects TRBV5-4 to TRBJ2-7, with unresolved D. Deletions cut 4 bases from V and 3 bases from J, with 5 bases between. Germline CDR1 reads SGHNT; CDR2 reads YYREEE (reference sequence). This CDR3 comprises 11 residues. The CDR3, as DNA: TGTGCCAGCAGCCAAAACTACGAGCAGTACTTC. It is translated as CASSQNYEQYF. The full variable domain, in which reference TRBV5-4 and TRBJ2-7 provide the parts outside the CDR3, is ETGVTQSPTHLIKTRGQQVTLRCSSQSGHNTVSWYQQALGQGPQFIFQYYREEENGRGNFPPRFSGLQFPNYSSELNVNALELDDSALYLCASSQNYEQYFGPGTRLTVT.

This sequence joins TRBV5-4 and TRBJ2-6, with D unclear. V was cut by 0 bases and J by 1 base, with 8 bases left in between. Germline V lookup: CDR1 SGHNT, CDR2 YYREEE (reference sequence). This CDR3 is built from 16 residues. CDR3 nucleotide sequence: TGTGCCAGCAGCTTGGAACGGTCATCTGGGGCCAACGTCCTGACTTTC. This codes for CASSLERSSGANVLTF.

The chain couples TRBV6-5 to TRBJ1-4, with a weak D call TRBD1 (5 bases). The CDR3 covers 14 residues. In germline, CDR1 is MNHEY, CDR2 SVGAGI. Trimming shortened V by 6 bases and J by 8 bases, and 16 bases separated the two germline ends. The CDR3: CASSPGPGPEKLFF. CDR3 nucleotides: TGTGCCAGCAGCCCAGGACCGGGACCGGAAAAACTGTTTTTT.

This chain links TRBV4-2 with TRBJ2-7; no reliable D call. Germline values: CDR1 LGHNA, CDR2 YNFKEQ. CDR3 length: 17 residues. Trimming cost V 0 bases and J 3 bases, with 18 bases left between them. Here the CDR3 reads CASSQDGSRNERYEQYF. As DNA, the CDR3 is TGTGCCAGCAGCCAAGATGGGTCCAGGAACGAACGCTACGAGCAGTACTTC.

CDR3 region: CASSGAWGRGPAFF. DNA for the CDR3: TGTGCCAGCAGCGGCGCCTGGGGCAGGGGGCCTGCTTTCTTT. This chain joins TRBV9 and TRBJ1-1; 8 positions agree with TRBD1. With 3 bases clipped from V and 11 bases from J, the junction kept 12 bases outside the gene matches. The CDR3 consists of 14 residues. Germline CDR1 SGDLS, CDR2 YYNGEE.

V usage is TRBV20-1 and J usage is TRBJ1-2; no reliable D call. Trimming pared 6 bases from V and 14 bases from J, leaving 19 bases between. Germline V CDR1 and CDR2: DFQATT, SNEGSKA (reference sequence). The CDR3 covers 11 residues. The CDR3 loop reads CSASRGGLQTF. The CDR3 DNA follows: TGCAGTGCCAGCCGGGGAGGCCTTCAGACCTTC.

The J gene is TRBJ1-2, the V gene TRBV7-9, with 7 bases matching TRBD1. This CDR3 has 13 amino acids. The germline CDR1 and CDR2 sequences are SEHNR and FQNEAQ (reference sequence). With V trimmed by 6 bases and J by 4 bases, 5 bases remained unmatched. The CDR3 sequence: CASRPTGSYGYTF. CDR3 DNA sequence: TGTGCCAGCAGACCGACAGGGTCCTATGGCTACACCTTC.

In this sample, this clone turned up once. The V and J genes are TRBV20-1 and TRBJ2-1; no firm D call. Trimming shortened V by 0 bases and J by 9 bases, and 6 bases separated the two germline ends. Germline values: CDR1 DFQATT, CDR2 SNEGSKA (reference sequence). The CDR3 is made up of 11 amino acids. DNA of the CDR3: TGCAGTGCTAGAGAGGTGGGTGAGCAGTTCTTC. As protein: CSAREVGEQFF.

This clone has just a few counts. At one end, the junction sequence differs from germline, possibly due to a read error. V is TRBV2 and J is TRBJ2-7; 9 nucleotides match TRBD1. The CDR3 length is 12 residues. CDR1 is SNHLY, CDR2 FYNNEI, per germline. CDR3: CASSEEAWGQGF. As DNA, the CDR3 is TGTGCCAGCAGTGAAGAAGCGTGGGGACAGGGCTTC.

Note on this clone: Compared with germline, one end of the junction differs, possibly owing to a read error. This sample includes further DNA sequences coding for the same CDR3. The V gene is TRBV5-1, the J gene TRBJ1-2; no clear D. Germline V CDR1 and CDR2: SGHRS, YFSETQ. CDR3 length: 13 amino acids. The chain's CDR3 is CASSISRNYGYTF. As DNA, the CDR3 is TGTGCCAGCAGTATATCGCGTAACTATGGCTACACCTTC.

This clone was counted between two and nine times. This chain joins TRBV7-6 and TRBJ2-3; 12 positions agree with TRBD2. J lost 0 bases, V lost 4 bases, and 17 bases had no gene match. This CDR3 has 21 residues. Germline V CDR1 and CDR2: SGHVS, FNYEAQ. The CDR3: CASSSGFKWTSGTPSTDTQYF. Written as DNA, the CDR3 is TGTGCCAGCAGCTCTGGGTTCAAATGGACTAGCGGGACCCCTAGCACAGATACGCAGTATTTT. Full variable domain (remainder filled in from reference TRBV7-6 and TRBJ2-3): GAGVSQSPRYKVTKRGQDVALRCDPISGHVSLYWYRQALGQGPEFLTYFNYEAQQDKSGLPNDRFSAERPEGSISTLTIQRTEQRDSAMYRCASSSGFKWTSGTPSTDTQYFGPGTRLTVL.

This sequence joins TRBV18 and TRBJ1-4; no firm D call. The CDR3 is 13 amino acids. V was trimmed by 0 bases and J by 8 bases, leaving 7 bases between them. Germline values: CDR1 KGHSH, CDR2 LQKENI. The CDR3 reads CASSPPAQEKLFF. CDR3 coding DNA: TGTGCCAGCTCACCACCGGCTCAGGAAAAACTGTTTTTT.